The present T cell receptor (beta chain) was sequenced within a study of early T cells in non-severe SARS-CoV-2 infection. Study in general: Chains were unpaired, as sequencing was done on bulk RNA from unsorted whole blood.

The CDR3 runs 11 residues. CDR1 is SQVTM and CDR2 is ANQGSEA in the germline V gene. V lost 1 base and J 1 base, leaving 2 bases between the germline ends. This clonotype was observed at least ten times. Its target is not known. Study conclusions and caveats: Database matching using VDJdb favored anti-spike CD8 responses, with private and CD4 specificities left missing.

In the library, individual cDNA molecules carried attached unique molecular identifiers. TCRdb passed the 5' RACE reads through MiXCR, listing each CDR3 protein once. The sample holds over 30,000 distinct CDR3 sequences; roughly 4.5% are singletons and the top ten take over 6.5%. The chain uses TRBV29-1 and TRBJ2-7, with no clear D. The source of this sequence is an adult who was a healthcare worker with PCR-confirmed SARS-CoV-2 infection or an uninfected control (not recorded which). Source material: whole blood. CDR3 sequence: CSVEGSYEQYF. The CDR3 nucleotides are TGCAGCGTTGAAGGGTCCTACGAGCAGTACTTC.